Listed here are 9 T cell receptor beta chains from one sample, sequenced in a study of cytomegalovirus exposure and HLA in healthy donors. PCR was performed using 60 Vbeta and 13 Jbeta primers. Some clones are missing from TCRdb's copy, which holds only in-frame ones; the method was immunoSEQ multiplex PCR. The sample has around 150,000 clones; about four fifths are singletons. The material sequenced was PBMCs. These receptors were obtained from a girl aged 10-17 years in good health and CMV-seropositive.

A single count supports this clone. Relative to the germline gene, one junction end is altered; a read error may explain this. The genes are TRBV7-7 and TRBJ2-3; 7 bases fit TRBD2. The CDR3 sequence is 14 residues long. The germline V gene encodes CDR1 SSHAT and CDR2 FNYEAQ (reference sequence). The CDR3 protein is CASSYAGTTNTQYF. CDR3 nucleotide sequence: TGTGCTAGCAGTTACGCCGGGACTACTAATACGCAGTATTTT.

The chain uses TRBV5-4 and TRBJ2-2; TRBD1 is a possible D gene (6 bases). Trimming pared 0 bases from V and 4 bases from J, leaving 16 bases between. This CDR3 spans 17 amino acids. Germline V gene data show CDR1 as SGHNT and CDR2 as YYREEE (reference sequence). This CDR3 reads CASSLVGGPRATGELFF. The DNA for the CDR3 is TGTGCCAGCAGCTTGGTAGGGGGACCCCGGGCCACCGGGGAGCTGTTTTTT.

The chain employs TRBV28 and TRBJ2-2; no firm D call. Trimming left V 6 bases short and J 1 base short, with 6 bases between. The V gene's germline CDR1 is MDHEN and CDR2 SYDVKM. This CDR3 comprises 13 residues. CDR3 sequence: CASSQLNTGELFF. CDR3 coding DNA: TGTGCCAGCAGCCAATTGAACACCGGGGAGCTGTTTTTT.

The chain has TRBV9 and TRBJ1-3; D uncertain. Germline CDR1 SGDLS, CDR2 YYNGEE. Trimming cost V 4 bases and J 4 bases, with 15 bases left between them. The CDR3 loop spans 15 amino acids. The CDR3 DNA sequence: TGTGCCAGCAGCCCCCGCCCCCTACCGGGAAACACCATATATTTT. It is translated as CASSPRPLPGNTIYF.

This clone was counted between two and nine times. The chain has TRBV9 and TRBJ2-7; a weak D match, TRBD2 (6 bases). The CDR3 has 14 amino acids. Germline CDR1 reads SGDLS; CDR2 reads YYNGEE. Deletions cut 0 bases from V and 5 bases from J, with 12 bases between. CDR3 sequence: CASSVVGREDEQYF. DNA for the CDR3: TGTGCCAGCAGCGTAGTAGGCAGGGAGGACGAGCAGTACTTC.

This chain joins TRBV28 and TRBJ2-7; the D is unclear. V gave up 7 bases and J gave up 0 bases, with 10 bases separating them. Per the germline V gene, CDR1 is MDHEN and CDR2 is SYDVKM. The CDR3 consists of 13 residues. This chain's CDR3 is CASIRTDSYEQYF. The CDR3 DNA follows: TGTGCCAGCATTAGAACAGACTCCTACGAGCAGTACTTC.

The CDR3 DNA reads TGTGCCAGCTCCCCGGGCCAAGAGACCCAGTACTTC. Its translation: CASSPGQETQYF. The J gene is TRBJ2-5, the V gene TRBV6-6; D is unclear. Germline values: CDR1 MNHNY, CDR2 SVGAGI (reference sequence). Trimming cost V 8 bases and J 1 base, with 8 bases left between them. This CDR3 region has 12 residues.

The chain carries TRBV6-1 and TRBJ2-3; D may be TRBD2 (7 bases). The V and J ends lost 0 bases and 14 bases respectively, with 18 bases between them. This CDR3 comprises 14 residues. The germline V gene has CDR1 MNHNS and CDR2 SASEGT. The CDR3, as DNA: TGTGCCAGCAGTGAAGCGAGGGGGAGGGCCACCGGGTATTTT. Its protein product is CASSEARGRATGYF.

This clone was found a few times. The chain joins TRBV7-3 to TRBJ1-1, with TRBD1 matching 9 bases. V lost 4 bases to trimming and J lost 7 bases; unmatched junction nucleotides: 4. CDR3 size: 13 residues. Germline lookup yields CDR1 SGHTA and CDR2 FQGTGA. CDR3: CASSSDRGGEAFF. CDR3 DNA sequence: TGTGCCAGCAGCTCAGACAGGGGGGGTGAAGCTTTCTTT.